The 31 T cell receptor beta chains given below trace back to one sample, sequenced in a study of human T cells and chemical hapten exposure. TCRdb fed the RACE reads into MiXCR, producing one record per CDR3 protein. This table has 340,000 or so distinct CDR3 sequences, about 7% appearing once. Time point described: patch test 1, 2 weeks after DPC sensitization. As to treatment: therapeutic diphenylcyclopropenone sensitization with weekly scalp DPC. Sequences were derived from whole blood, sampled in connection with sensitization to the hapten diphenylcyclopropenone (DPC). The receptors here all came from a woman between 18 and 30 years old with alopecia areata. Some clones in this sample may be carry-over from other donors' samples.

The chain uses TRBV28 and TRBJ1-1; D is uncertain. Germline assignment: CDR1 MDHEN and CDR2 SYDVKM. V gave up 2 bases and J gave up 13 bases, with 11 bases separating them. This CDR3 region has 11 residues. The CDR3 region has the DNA TGTGCCAGCAGTTTACGGGAATTTGTTTTCTTT. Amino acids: CASSLREFVFF.

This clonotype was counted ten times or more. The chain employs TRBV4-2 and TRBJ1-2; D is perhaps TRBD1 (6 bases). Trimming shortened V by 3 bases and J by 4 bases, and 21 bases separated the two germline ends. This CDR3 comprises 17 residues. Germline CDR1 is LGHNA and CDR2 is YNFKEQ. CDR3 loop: CASSQGSGDTGSYGYTF. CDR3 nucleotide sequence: TGTGCCAGCAGCCAGGGTTCGGGGGATACAGGGAGCTATGGCTACACCTTC.

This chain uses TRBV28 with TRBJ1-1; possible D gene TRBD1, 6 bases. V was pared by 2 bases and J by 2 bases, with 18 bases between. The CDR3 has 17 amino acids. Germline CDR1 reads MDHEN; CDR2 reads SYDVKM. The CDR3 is CASSLVTGGALNTEAFF. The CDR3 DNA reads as TGTGCCAGCAGTTTAGTTACTGGGGGCGCTTTAAACACTGAAGCTTTCTTT.

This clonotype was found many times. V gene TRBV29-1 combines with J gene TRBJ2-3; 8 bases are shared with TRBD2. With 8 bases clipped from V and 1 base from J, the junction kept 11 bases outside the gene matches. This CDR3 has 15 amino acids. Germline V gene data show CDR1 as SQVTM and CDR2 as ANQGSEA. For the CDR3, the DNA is TGCAGCTCATCCGGGGCGGGGGGACGCACAGATACGCAGTATTTT. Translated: CSSSGAGGRTDTQYF.

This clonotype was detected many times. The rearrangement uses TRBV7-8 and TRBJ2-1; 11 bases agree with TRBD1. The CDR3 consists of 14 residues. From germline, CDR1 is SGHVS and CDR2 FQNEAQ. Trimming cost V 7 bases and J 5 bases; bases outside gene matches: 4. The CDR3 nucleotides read TGTGCCAGCACCGGACAGGGGGCCCACAATGAGCAGTTCTTC. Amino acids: CASTGQGAHNEQFF.

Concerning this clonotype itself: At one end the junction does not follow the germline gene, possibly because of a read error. The CDR3 loop reads CASRATSGGQTF. CDR3 in DNA: TGTGCCAGCCGGGCAACTTCTGGAGGCCAAACCTTC. This chain connects TRBV6-5 to TRBJ2-7; a weak D match, TRBD2 (5 bases). Germline CDR1 and CDR2: MNHEY and SVGAGI. CDR3 length: 12 residues.

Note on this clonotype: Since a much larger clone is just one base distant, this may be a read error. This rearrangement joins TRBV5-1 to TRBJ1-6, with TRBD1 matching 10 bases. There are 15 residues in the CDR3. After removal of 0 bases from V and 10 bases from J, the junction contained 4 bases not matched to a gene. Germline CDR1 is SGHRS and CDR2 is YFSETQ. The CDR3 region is CASSLARQGASPLHF. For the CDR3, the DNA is TGCGCCAGCAGCTTGGCCCGACAGGGGGCCTCACCCCTCCACTTT.

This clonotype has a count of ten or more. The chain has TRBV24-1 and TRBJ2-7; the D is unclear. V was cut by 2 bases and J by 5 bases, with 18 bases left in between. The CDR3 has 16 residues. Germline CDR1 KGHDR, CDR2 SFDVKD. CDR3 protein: CATSDYRTSGMDEQYF. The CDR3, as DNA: TGTGCCACCAGTGATTATCGGACGTCGGGCATGGACGAGCAGTACTTC.

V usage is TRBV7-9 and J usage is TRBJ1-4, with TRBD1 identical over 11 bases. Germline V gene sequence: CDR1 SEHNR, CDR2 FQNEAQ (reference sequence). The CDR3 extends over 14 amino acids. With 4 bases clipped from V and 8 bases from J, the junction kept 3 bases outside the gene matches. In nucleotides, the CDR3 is TGTGCCAGCAGCTGGGACAGGGGGGACGAAAAACTGTTTTTT. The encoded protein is CASSWDRGDEKLFF.

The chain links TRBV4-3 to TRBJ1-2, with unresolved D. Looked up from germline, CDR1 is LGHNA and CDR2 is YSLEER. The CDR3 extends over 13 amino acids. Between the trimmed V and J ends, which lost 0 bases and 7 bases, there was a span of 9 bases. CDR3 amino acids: CASSQDGLSGYTF. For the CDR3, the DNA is TGCGCCAGCAGCCAAGATGGACTCTCTGGCTACACCTTC.

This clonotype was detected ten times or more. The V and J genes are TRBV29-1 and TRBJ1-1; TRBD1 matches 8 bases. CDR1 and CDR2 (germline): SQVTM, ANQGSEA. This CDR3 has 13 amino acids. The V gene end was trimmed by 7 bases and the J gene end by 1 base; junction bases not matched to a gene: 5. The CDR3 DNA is TGCAGCGGGAATGGACAGGGGAACACTGAAGCTTTCTTT. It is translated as CSGNGQGNTEAFF.

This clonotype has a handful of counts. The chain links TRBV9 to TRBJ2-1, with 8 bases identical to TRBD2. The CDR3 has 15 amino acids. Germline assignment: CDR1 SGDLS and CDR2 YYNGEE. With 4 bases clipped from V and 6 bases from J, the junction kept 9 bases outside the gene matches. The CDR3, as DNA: TGTGCCAGCAGCCGAGGTGCGGGGGGTATCAATGAGCAGTTCTTC. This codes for CASSRGAGGINEQFF.

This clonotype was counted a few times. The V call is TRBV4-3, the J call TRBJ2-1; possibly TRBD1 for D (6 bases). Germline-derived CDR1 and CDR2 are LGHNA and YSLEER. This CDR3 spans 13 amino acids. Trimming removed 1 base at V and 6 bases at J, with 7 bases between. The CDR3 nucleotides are TGCGCCAGCAGCCAAGGACAGGTCAATGAGCAGTTCTTC. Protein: CASSQGQVNEQFF.

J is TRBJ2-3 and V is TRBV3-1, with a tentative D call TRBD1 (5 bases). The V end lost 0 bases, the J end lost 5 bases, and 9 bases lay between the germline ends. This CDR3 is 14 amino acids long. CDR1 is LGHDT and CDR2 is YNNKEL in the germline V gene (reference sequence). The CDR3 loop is CASSQDRAVDTQYF. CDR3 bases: TGTGCCAGCAGCCAAGACAGGGCCGTAGATACGCAGTATTTT.

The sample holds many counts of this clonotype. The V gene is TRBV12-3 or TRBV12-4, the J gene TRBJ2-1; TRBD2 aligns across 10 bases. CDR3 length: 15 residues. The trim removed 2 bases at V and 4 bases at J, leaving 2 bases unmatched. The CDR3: CASSLTAGGYNEQFF. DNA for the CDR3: TGTGCCAGCAGTTTAACAGCGGGGGGGTACAATGAGCAGTTCTTC.

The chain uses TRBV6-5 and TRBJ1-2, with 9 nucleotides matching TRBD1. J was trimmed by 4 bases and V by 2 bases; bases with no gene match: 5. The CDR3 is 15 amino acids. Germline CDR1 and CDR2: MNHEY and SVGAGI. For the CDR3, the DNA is TGTGCCAGCAGTTACAGACAGGGGGTTGTCTATGGCTACACCTTC. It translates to CASSYRQGVVYGYTF.

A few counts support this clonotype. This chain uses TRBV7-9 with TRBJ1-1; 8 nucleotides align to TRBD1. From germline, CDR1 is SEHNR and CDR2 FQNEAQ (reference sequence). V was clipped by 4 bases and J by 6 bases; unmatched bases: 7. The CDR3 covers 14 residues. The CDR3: CASSSGQGFAEAFF. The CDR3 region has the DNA TGTGCCAGCAGCTCCGGACAGGGTTTCGCTGAAGCTTTCTTT.

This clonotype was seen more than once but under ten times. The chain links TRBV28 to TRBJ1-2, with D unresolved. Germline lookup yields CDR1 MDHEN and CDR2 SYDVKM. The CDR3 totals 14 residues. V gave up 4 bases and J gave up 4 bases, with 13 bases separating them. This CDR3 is CASSSRRRLYGYTF. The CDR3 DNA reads TGTGCCAGCAGTTCCAGACGGAGGCTCTATGGCTACACCTTC.

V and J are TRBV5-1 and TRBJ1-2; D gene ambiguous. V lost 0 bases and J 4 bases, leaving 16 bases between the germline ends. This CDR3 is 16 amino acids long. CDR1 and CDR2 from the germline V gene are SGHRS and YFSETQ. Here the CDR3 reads CASSLAGGMASYGYTF. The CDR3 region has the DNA TGCGCCAGCAGCTTGGCCGGAGGGATGGCAAGCTATGGCTACACCTTC.

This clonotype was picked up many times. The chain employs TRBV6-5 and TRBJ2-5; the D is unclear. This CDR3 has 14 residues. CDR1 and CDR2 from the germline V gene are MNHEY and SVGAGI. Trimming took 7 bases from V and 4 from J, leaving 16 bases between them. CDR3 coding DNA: TGTGCCAGCAACCCGCCATACATGGGAGAGACCCAGTACTTC. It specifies CASNPPYMGETQYF.

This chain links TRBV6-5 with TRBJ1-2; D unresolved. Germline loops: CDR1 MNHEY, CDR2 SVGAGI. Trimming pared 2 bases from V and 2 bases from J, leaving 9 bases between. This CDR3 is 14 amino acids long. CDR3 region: CASSYASPNYGYTF. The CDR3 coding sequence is TGTGCCAGCAGTTACGCCTCCCCGAACTATGGCTACACCTTC.

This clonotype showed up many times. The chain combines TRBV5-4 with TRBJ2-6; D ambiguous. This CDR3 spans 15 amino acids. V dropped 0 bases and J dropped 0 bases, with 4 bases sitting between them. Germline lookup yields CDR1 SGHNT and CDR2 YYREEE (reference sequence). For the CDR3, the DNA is TGTGCCAGCAGCTTGGGTACCTCTGGGGCCAACGTCCTGACTTTC. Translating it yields CASSLGTSGANVLTF.

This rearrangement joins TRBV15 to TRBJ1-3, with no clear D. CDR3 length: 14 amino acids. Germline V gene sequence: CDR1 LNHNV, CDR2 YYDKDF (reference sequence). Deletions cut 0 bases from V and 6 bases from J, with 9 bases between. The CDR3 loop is CATSRDVNPNTIYF. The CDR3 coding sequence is TGTGCCACCAGCAGAGATGTCAACCCAAACACCATATATTTT. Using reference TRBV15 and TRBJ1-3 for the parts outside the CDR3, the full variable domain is DAMVIQNPRYQVTQFGKPVTLSCSQTLNHNVMYWYQQKSSQAPKLLFHYYDKDFNNEADTPDNFQSRRPNTSFCFLDIRSPGLGDTAMYLCATSRDVNPNTIYFGEGSWLTVV.

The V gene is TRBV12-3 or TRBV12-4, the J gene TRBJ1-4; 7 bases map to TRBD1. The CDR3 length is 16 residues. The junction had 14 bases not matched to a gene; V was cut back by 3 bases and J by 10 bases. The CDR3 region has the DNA TGTGCCAGCAGTTTCGACGCGACAGGGACTCGTGGAAAACTGTTTTTT. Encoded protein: CASSFDATGTRGKLFF.

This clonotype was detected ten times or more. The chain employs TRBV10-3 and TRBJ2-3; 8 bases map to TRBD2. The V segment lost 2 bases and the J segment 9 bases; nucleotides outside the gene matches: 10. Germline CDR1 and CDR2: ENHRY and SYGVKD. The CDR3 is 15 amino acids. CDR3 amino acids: CAISEPEAGVDTQYF. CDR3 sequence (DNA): TGTGCCATCAGTGAGCCGGAAGCGGGGGTAGACACGCAGTATTTT.

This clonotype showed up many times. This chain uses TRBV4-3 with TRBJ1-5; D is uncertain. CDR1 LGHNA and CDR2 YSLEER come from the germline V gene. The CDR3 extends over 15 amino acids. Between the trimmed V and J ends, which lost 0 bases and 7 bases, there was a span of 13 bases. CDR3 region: CASSQDIKGDQPQHF. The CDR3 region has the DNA TGCGCCAGCAGCCAAGACATTAAGGGTGACCAGCCCCAGCATTTT.

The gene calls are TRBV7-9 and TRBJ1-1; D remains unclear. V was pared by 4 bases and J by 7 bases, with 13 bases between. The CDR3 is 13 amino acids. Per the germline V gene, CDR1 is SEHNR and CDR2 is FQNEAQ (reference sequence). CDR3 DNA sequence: TGTGCCAGCAGCTCCACCGAGGACCGTGAAGCTTTCTTT. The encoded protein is CASSSTEDREAFF.

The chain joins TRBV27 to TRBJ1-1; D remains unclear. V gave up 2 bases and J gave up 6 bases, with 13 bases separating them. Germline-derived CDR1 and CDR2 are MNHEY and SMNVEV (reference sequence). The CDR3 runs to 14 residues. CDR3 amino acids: CASSLTPGVSEAFF. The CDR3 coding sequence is TGTGCCAGCAGTTTAACCCCGGGAGTTTCTGAAGCTTTCTTT.

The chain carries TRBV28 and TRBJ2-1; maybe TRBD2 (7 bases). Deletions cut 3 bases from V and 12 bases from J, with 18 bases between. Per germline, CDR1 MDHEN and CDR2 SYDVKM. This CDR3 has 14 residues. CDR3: CASSLSAGALMQFF. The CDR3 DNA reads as TGTGCCAGCAGTTTGTCGGCGGGGGCCCTCATGCAGTTCTTC.

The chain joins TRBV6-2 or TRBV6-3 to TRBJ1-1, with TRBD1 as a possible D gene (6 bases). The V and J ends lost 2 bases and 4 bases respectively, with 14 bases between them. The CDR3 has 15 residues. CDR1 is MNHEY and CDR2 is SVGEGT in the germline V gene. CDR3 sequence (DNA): TGTGCCAGCAGTTACGGGGGGTTAGGGGGCACTGAAGCTTTCTTT. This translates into CASSYGGLGGTEAFF.

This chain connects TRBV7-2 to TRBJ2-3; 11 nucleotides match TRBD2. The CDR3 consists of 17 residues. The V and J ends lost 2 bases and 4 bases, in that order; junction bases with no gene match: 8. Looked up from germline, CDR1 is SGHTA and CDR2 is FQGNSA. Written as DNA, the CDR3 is TGTGCCAGCAGCTTACGGGTAGCGGGGGGGCCCGCAGATACGCAGTATTTT. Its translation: CASSLRVAGGPADTQYF.